This entry is about one T cell receptor (beta chain). Authors' processing steps: Amplified reference gene primers provided the basis for estimating nucleated cell counts. The assay was immunoSEQ multiplex PCR, and TCRdb's table has in-frame clones only and misses some. V and J calls and clone size follow that table, whereas D and trimming were derived from the DNA. The sample shows a few hundred thousand clones, approximately 82% of them seen only once. The CDR3 extends over 14 amino acids. V lost 5 bases, J lost 6 bases, and 4 bases stayed unmatched. The V gene's germline CDR1 is LGHDT and CDR2 YNNKEL (reference sequence). These data belong to a study of blood T cell repertoires in COVID-19.

The chain has TRBV3-1 (or the pseudogene TRBV3-2) and TRBJ2-7; 13 bases match TRBD2. The receptor was derived from a man between 60 and 75 years old who had recovered from COVID-19. The sample taken for sequencing was peripheral blood. The CDR3 DNA follows: TGTGCCAGCAGCTCACTAGCGGGGGGGCGCGAGCAGTACTTC. This encodes CASSSLAGGREQYF.